What follows describes a single T cell receptor (beta chain). These data are taken from a study of OX40 agonist ivuxolimab in advanced cancers. Study overall: Ivuxolimab was administered intravenously to patients at 0.01 to 10 mg/kg every 2 weeks. Antecedent anti-PD-1, anti-PD-L1 or anti-CTLA-4 therapy was permissible, with approximately 44% having received some. Participants, approximately 83% male, averaged about 59 years of age, ranging from about 20 to 80. Patients achieving partial responses numbered three: one hepatocellular carcinoma case and two cutaneous melanoma cases.

The CDR3 is 17 amino acids. From germline, CDR1 is SEHNR and CDR2 FQNEAQ (reference sequence). Trimming removed 5 bases at V and 0 bases at J, with 17 bases between. Sequencing was performed with immunoSEQ multiplex PCR; in TCRdb, only in-frame clones are kept and a portion is missing. The sample yields more than 20,000 clones, about 77% seen once. The sample was CD4+ or CD8+ T cells sorted from blood, taken in a trial of the OX40 agonist ivuxolimab. J is TRBJ2-4 and V is TRBV7-9, with D possibly being TRBD1 (6 bases). The source is an adult with an advanced solid tumor such as melanoma, head and neck, liver or kidney cancer. CDR3 DNA: TGTGCCAGCAGCATCCTTACAGGGTCACTAGCCAAAAACATTCAGTACTTC. The encoded protein is CASSILTGSLAKNIQYF.